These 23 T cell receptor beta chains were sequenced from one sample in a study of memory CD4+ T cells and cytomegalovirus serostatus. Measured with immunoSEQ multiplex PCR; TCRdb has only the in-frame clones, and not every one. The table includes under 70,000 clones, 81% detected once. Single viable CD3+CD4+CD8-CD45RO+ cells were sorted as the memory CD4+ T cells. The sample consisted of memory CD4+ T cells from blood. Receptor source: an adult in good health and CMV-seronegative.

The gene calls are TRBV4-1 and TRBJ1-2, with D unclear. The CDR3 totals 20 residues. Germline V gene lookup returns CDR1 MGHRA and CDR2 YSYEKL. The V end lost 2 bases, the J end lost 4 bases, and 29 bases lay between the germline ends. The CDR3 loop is CASSQLPPSGPSPNFYGYTF. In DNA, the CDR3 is TGCGCCAGCAGCCAACTACCCCCCAGCGGACCAAGTCCCAATTTCTATGGCTACACCTTC.

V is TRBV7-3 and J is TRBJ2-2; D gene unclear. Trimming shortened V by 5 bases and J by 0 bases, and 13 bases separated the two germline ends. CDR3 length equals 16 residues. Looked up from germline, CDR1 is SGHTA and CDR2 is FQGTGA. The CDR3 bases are TGTGCCAGCAGCCGCTCCGGTGGGGCGAACACCGGGGAGCTGTTTTTT. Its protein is CASSRSGGANTGELFF.

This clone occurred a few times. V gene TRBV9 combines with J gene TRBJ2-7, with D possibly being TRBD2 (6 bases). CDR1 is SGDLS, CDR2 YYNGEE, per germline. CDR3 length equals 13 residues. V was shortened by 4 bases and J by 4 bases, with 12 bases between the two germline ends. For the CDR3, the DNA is TGTGCCAGCAGCCCCCCGGGGAGGTACGAGCAGTACTTC. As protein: CASSPPGRYEQYF. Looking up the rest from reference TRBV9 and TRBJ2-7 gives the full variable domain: DSGVTQTPKHLITATGQRVTLRCSPRSGDLSVYWYQQSLDQGLQFLIQYYNGEERAKGNILERFSAQQFPDLHSELNLSSLELGDSALYFCASSPPGRYEQYFGPGTRLTVT.

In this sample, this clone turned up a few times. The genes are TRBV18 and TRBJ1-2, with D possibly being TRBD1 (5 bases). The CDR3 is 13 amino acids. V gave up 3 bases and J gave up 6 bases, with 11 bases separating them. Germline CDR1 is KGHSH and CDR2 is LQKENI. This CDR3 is CASSPVGVDGYTF. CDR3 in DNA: TGTGCCAGCTCACCGGTAGGGGTCGATGGCTACACCTTC.

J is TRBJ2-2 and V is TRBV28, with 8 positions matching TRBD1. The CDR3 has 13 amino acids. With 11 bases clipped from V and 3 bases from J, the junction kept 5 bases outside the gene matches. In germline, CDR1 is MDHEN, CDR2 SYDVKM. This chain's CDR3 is CAVDRADTGELFF. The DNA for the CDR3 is TGTGCCGTGGACAGGGCGGACACCGGGGAGCTGTTTTTT.

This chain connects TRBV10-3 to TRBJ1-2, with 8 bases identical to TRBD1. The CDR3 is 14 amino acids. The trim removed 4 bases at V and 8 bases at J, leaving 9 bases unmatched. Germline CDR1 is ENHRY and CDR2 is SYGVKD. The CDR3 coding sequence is TGTGCCATCAGTGTGGACAGGGAACTAAAGGGCTACACCTTC. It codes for CAISVDRELKGYTF.

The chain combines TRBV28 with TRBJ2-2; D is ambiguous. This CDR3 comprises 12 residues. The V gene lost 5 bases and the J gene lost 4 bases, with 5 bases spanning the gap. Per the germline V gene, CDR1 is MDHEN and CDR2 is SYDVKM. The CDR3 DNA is TGTGCCAGCAGTCGGACCACCGGGGAGCTGTTTTTT. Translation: CASSRTTGELFF. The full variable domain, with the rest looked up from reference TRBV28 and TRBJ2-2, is DVKVTQSSRYLVKRTGEKVFLECVQDMDHENMFWYRQDPGLGLRLIYFSYDVKMKEKGDIPEGYSVSREKKERFSLILESASTNQTSMYLCASSRTTGELFFGEGSRLTVL.

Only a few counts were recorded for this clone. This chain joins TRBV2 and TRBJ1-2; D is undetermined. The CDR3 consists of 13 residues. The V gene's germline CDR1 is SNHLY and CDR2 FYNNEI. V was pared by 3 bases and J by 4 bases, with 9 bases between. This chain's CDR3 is CASSEYGLYGYTF. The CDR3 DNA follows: TGTGCCAGCAGTGAGTACGGGCTCTATGGCTACACCTTC. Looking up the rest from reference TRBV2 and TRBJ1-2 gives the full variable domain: EPEVTQTPSHQVTQMGQEVILRCVPISNHLYFYWYRQILGQKVEFLVSFYNNEISEKSEIFDDQFSVERPDGSNFTLKIRSTKLEDSAMYFCASSEYGLYGYTFGSGTRLTVV.

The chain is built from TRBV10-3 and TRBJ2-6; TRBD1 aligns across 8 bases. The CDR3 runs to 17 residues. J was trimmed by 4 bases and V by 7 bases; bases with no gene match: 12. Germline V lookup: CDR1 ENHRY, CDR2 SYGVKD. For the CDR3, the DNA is TGTGCCATCACCCGGGACAGGACCTTATCGGGGGCCAACGTCCTGACTTTC. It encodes CAITRDRTLSGANVLTF.

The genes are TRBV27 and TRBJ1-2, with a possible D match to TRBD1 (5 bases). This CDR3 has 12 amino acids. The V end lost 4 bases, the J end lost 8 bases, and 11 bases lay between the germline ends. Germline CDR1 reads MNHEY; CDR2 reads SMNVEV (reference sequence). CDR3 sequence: CASSSQGGGYTF. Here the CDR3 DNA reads TGTGCCAGCAGTTCCCAGGGAGGGGGCTACACCTTC.

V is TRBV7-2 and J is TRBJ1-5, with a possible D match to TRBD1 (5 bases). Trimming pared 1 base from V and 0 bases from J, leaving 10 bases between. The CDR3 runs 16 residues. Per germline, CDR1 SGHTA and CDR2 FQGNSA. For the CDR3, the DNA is TGTGCCAGCAGCTTAGGGAGGGACTATAGCAATCAGCCCCAGCATTTT. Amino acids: CASSLGRDYSNQPQHF.

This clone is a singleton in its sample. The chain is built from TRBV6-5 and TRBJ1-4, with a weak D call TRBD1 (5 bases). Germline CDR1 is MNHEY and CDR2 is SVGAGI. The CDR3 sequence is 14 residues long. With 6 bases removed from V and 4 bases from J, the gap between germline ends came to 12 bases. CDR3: CASSRGGFNEKLFF. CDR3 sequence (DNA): TGTGCCAGCAGCCGGGGGGGGTTTAATGAAAAACTGTTTTTT.

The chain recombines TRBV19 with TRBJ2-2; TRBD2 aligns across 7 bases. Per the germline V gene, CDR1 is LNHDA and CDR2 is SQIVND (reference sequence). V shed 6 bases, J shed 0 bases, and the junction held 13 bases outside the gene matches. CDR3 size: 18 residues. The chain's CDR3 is CASSRTRALHANTGELFF. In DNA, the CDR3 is TGTGCCAGTAGCCGGACTAGAGCCCTTCACGCGAACACCGGGGAGCTGTTTTTT.

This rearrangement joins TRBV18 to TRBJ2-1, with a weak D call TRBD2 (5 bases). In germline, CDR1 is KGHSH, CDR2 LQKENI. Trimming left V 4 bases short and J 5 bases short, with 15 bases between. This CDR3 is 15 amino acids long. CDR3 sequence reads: CASSRERSYNNEQFF. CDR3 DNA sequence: TGTGCCAGCTCACGGGAGCGAAGCTATAACAATGAGCAGTTCTTC.

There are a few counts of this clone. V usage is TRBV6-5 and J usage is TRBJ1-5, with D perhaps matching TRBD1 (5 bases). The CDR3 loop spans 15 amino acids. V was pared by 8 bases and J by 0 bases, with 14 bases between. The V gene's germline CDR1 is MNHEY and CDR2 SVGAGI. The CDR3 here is CASRRQGLSNQPQHF. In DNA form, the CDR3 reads TGTGCCAGCCGGCGGCAGGGCCTTAGCAATCAGCCCCAGCATTTT.

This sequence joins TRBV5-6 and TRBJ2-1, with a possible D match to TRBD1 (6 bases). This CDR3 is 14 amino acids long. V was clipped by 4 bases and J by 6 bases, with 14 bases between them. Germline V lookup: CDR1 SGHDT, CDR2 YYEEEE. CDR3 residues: CASSTLTGTNEQFF. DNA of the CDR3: TGTGCCAGCAGCACCTTGACAGGCACCAATGAGCAGTTCTTC. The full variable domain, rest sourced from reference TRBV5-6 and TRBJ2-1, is DAGVTQSPTHLIKTRGQQVTLRCSPKSGHDTVSWYQQALGQGPQFIFQYYEEEERQRGNFPDRFSGHQFPNYSSELNVNALLLGDSALYLCASSTLTGTNEQFFGPGTRLTVL.

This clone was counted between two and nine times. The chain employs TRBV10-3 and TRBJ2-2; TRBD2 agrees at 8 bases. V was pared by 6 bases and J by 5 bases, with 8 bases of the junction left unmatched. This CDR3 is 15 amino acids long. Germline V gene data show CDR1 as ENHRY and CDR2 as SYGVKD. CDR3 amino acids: CAIRDGGGNTGELFF. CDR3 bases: TGTGCCATCAGGGACGGGGGGGGAAATACCGGGGAGCTGTTTTTT.

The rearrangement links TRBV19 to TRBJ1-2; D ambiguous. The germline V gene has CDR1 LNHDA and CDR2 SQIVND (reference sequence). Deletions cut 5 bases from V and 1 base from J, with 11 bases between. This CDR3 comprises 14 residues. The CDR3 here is CASSGSYYNYGYTF. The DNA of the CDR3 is TGTGCCAGTAGTGGCAGCTACTATAACTATGGCTACACCTTC.

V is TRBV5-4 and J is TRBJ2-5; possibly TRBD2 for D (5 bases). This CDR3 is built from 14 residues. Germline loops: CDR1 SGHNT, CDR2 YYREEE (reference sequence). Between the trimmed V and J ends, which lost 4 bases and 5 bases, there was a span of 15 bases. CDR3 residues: CASSQRTGGETQYF. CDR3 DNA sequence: TGTGCCAGCAGCCAACGGACGGGCGGGGAGACCCAGTACTTC.

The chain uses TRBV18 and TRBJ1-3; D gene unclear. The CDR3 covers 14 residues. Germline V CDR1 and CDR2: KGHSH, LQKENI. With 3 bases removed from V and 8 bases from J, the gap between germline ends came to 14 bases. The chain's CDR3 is CASSPDRFGDTIYF. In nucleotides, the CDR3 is TGTGCCAGCTCACCCGATCGGTTTGGGGACACCATATATTTT.

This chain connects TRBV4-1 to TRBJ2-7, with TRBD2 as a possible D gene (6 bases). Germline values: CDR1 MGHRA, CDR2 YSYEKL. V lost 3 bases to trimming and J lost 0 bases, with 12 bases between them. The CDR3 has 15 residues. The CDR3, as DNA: TGCGCCAGCAGCCACCCAGAGACTAGCTCCTACGAGCAGTACTTC. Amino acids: CASSHPETSSYEQYF.

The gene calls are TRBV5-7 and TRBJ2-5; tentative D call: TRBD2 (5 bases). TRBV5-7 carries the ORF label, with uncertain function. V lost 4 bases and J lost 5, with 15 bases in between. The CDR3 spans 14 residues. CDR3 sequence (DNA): TGTGCCAGCAGCGCCCATGTGGGAGACGAGACCCAGTACTTC. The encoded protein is CASSAHVGDETQYF.

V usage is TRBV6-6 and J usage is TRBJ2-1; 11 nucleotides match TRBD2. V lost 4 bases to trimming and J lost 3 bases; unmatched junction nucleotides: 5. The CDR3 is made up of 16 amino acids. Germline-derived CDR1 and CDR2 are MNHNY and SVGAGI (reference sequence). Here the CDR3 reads CASSSHSGRGYNEQFF. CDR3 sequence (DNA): TGTGCCAGCAGTTCCCATAGCGGGAGGGGCTACAATGAGCAGTTCTTC.